This is a list of T cell receptor beta chains from one sample in a study of neurological immune-mediated disorders. TCRdb re-derived calls from the 5' RACE reads in MiXCR, one entry per CDR3 protein. The sample lists tens of thousands of distinct CDR3 sequences, 2.5% occurring once. The specimen sequenced was PBMCs. Source of these receptors: a man between 50 and 59 years old with multiple sclerosis. The conserved cysteine and the conserved F or W are not part of the CDR3 here. Fields, in order: J gene, V gene, D gene, CDR3 protein. D genes are given only for firm matches.

j_call: TRBJ1-4
v_call: TRBV9
d_call: TRBD1
cdr3_aa: ASSVGTGENEKLF

j_call: TRBJ2-2
v_call: TRBV2
d_call: .
cdr3_aa: ASMMDRNTGELF

j_call: TRBJ1-1
v_call: TRBV11-2
d_call: .
cdr3_aa: ASRRGGTNTEAF

j_call: TRBJ2-1
v_call: TRBV7-2
d_call: .
cdr3_aa: ASSSRARLNEQF

j_call: TRBJ1-5
v_call: TRBV15
d_call: .
cdr3_aa: ATSRFSGNQPQH

j_call: TRBJ1-2
v_call: TRBV19
d_call: .
cdr3_aa: ASSTGGLRQDGYT

j_call: TRBJ1-5
v_call: TRBV12-3/TRBV12-4
d_call: TRBD1
cdr3_aa: ASSLTLTGENQPQH

j_call: TRBJ1-2
v_call: TRBV7-2
d_call: .
cdr3_aa: ASSLERRAPYGYT

j_call: TRBJ2-3
v_call: TRBV27
d_call: TRBD1
cdr3_aa: ASSRTGSDTQY

j_call: TRBJ1-5
v_call: TRBV3-1
d_call: .
cdr3_aa: ASSPDGGTANQPQH

j_call: TRBJ2-3
v_call: TRBV5-1
d_call: TRBD2
cdr3_aa: ASSLGLAEDTQY

j_call: TRBJ2-3
v_call: TRBV6-1
d_call: TRBD2
cdr3_aa: ASSDFWEERGADTQY

j_call: TRBJ2-7
v_call: TRBV19
d_call: .
cdr3_aa: ASSIDRSTSSYEQY

j_call: TRBJ2-1
v_call: TRBV5-6
d_call: .
cdr3_aa: ASSPGGNNEQF

j_call: TRBJ1-2
v_call: TRBV3-1
d_call: .
cdr3_aa: ASSQGRGVSSGYT

j_call: TRBJ1-6
v_call: TRBV6-5
d_call: TRBD1
cdr3_aa: ASSPGQSNSPLH

j_call: TRBJ2-3
v_call: TRBV20-1
d_call: .
cdr3_aa: SAREDGVPGTQY

j_call: TRBJ1-1
v_call: TRBV4-3
d_call: .
cdr3_aa: ASRPTGAMNTEAF

j_call: TRBJ1-4
v_call: TRBV20-1
d_call: TRBD1
cdr3_aa: SARGQAATNEKLF

j_call: TRBJ1-1
v_call: TRBV7-2
d_call: .
cdr3_aa: ASSLEGLTEAF

j_call: TRBJ2-1
v_call: TRBV5-1
d_call: TRBD2
cdr3_aa: ASSLFTSGALGQF

j_call: TRBJ1-1
v_call: TRBV5-5
d_call: TRBD1
cdr3_aa: ASSDRGSTEAF